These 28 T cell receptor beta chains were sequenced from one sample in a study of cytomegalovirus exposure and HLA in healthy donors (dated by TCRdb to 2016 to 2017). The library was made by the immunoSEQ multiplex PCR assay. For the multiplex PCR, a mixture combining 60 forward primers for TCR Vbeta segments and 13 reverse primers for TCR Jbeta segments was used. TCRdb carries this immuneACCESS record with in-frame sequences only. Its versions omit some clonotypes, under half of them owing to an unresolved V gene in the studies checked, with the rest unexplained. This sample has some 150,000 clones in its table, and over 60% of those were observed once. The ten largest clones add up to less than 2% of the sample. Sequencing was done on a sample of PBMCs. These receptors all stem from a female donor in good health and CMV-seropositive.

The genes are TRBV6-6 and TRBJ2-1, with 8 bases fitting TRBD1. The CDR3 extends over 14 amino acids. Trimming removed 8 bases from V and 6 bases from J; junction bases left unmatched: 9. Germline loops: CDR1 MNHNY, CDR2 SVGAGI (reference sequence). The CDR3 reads CASLRSGGINEQFF. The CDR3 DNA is TGTGCCAGCCTCAGGTCAGGGGGCATCAATGAGCAGTTCTTC.

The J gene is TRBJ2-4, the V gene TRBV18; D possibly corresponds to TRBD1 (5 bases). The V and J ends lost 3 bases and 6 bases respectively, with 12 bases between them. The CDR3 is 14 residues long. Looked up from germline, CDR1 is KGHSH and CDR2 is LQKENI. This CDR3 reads CASSPPQGGNIQYF. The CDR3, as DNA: TGTGCCAGCTCACCCCCGCAGGGCGGAAACATTCAGTACTTC. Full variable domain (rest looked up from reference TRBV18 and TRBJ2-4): NAGVMQNPRHLVRRRGQEARLRCSPMKGHSHVYWYRQLPEEGLKFMVYLQKENIIDESGMPKERFSAEFPKEGPSILRIQQVVRGDSAAYFCASSPPQGGNIQYFGAGTRLSVL.

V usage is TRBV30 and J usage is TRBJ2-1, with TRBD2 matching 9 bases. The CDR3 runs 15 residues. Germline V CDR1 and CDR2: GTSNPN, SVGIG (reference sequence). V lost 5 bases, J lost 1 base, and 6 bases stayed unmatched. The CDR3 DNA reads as TGTGCCTGGCAACTTAGCGGGGGTTCCTACAATGAGCAGTTCTTC. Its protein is CAWQLSGGSYNEQFF.

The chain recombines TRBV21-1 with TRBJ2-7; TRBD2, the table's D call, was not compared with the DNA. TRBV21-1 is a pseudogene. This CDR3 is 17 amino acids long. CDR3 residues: CASSEDLDGPNGGEQYF. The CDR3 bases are TGTGCCAGCAGCGAGGACCTCGACGGGCCGAATGGAGGCGAGCAGTACTTC.

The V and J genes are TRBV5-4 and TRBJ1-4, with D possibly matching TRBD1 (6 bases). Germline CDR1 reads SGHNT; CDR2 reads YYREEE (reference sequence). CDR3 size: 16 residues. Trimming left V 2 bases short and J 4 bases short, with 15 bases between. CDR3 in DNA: TGTGCCAGCAGCTTCGGCGCAGGGGCGGTTAATGAAAAACTGTTTTTT. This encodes CASSFGAGAVNEKLFF.

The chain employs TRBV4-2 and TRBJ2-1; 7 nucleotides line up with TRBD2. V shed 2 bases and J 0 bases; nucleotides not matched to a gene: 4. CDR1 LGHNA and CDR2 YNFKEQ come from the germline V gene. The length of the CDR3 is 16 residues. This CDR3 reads CASSQTSGNSYNEQFF. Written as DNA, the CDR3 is TGTGCCAGCAGCCAAACCAGCGGGAACTCCTACAATGAGCAGTTCTTC.

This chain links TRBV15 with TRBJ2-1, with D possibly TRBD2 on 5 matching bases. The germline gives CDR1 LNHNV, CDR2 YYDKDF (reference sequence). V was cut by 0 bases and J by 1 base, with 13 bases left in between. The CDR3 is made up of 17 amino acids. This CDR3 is CATSREEGPSSYNEQFF. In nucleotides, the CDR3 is TGTGCCACCAGCAGAGAAGAGGGCCCTAGTTCCTACAATGAGCAGTTCTTC.

As DNA, the CDR3 is TGTGCCAGCAGTGACGGGACAGGGGTCGCCTACGAGCAGTACTTC. Amino acid sequence: CASSDGTGVAYEQYF. The chain uses TRBV2 and TRBJ2-7; 10 bases fit TRBD1. The CDR3 has 15 residues. The V gene's germline CDR1 is SNHLY and CDR2 FYNNEI. V was clipped by 3 bases and J by 2 bases; unmatched bases: 4.

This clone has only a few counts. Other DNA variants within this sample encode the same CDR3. The CDR3 here is CASSPDRSKNIQYF. The CDR3 DNA is TGCGCCAGCAGCCCCGACAGGTCAAAAAACATTCAGTACTTC. The rearrangement uses TRBV5-1 and TRBJ2-4, with a possible D match to TRBD1 (6 bases). The CDR3 has 14 amino acids. V was trimmed by 4 bases and J by 4 bases, leaving 12 bases between them. From germline, CDR1 is SGHRS and CDR2 YFSETQ.

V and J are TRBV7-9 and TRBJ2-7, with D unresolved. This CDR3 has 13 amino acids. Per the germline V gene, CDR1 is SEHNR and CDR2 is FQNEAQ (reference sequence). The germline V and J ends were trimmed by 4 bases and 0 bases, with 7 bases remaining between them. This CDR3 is CASSSPNSYEQYF. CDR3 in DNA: TGTGCCAGCAGCTCCCCCAACTCCTACGAGCAGTACTTC.

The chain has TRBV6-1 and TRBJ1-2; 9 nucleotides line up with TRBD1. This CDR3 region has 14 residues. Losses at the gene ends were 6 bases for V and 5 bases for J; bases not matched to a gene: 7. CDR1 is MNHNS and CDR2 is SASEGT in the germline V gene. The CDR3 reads CASRSNRGHYGYTF. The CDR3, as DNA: TGTGCCAGCAGGTCGAACAGGGGGCATTATGGCTACACCTTC.

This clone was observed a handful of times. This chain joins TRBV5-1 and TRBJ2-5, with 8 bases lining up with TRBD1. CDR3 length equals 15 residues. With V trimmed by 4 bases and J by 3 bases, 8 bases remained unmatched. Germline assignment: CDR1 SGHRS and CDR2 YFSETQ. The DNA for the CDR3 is TGCGCCAGCAGCCCGGGGGACAGGTACAAAGAGACCCAGTACTTC. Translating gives CASSPGDRYKETQYF.

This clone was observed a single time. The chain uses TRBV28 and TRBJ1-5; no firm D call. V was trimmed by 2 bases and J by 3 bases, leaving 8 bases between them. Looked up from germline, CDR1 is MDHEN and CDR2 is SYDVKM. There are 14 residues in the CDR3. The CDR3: CASSLTQDNQPQHF. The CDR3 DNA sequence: TGTGCCAGCAGTTTAACTCAAGACAATCAGCCCCAGCATTTT.

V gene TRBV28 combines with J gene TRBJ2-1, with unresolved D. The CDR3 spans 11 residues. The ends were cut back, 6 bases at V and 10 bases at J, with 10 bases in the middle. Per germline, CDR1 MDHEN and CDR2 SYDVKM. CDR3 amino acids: CASRRSEEQFF. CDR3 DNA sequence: TGTGCCAGCAGGCGGTCGGAGGAGCAGTTCTTC. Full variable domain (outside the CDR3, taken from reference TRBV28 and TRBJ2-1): DVKVTQSSRYLVKRTGEKVFLECVQDMDHENMFWYRQDPGLGLRLIYFSYDVKMKEKGDIPEGYSVSREKKERFSLILESASTNQTSMYLCASRRSEEQFFGPGTRLTVL.

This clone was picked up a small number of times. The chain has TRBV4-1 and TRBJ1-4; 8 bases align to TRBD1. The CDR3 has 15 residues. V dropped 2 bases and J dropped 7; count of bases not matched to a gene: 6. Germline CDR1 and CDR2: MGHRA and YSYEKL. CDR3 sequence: CASSQSRGRSEKLFF. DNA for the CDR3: TGCGCCAGCAGCCAAAGCAGGGGGCGTAGTGAAAAACTGTTTTTT.

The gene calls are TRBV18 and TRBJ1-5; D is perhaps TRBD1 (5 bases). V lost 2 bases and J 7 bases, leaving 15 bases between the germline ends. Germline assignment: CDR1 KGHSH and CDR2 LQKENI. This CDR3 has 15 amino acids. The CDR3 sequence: CASSPGEFGGQPQHF. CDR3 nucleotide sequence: TGTGCCAGCTCACCAGGGGAGTTCGGGGGACAGCCCCAGCATTTT.

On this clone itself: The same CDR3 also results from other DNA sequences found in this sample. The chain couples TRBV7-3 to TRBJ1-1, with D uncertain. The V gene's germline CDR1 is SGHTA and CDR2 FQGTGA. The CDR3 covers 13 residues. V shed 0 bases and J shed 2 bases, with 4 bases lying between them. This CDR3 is CASSLTLNTEAFF. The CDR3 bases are TGTGCCAGCAGCTTAACCCTAAACACTGAAGCTTTCTTT.

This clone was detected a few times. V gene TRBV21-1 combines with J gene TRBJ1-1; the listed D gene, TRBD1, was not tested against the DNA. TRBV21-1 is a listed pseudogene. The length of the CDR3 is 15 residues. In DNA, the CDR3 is TGTGCCAGCAGAAAAGCCTCACAATTGAACACTGAAGCTTTCTTT. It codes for CASRKASQLNTEAFF.

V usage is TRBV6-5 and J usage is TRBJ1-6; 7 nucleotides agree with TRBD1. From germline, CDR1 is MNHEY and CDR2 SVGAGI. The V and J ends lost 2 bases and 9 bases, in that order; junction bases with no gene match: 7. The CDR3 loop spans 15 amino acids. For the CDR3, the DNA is TGTGCCAGCAGTTACACTTGGACAGGTGGTTCACCCCTCCACTTT. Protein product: CASSYTWTGGSPLHF.

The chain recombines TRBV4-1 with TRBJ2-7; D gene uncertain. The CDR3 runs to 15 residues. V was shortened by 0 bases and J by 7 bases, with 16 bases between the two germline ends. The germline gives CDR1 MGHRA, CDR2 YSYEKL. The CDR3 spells CASSQDVTKTGEQYF. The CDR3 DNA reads TGCGCCAGCAGCCAAGATGTAACGAAGACGGGTGAGCAGTACTTC.

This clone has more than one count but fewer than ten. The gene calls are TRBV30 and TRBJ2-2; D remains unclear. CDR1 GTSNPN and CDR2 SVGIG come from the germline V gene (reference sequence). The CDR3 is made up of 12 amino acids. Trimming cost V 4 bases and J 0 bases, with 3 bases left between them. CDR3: CAWTANTGELFF. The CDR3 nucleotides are TGTGCCTGGACTGCGAACACCGGGGAGCTGTTTTTT.

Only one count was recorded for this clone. The CDR3 DNA is TGCAGCGTTGGCGCTGGACTAGTCACAGATACGCAGTATTTT. It codes for CSVGAGLVTDTQYF. The V and J genes are TRBV29-1 and TRBJ2-3; 7 bases line up with TRBD2. Germline trimming cut 4 bases from V and 2 bases from J; bases unmatched to any gene: 6. This CDR3 is 14 amino acids long. Per the germline V gene, CDR1 is SQVTM and CDR2 is ANQGSEA.

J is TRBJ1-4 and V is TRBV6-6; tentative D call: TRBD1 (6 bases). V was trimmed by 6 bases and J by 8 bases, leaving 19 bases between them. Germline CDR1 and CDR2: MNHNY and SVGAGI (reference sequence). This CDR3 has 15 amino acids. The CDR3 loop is CASRDGTTAQEKLFF. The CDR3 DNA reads TGTGCCAGCAGGGATGGGACAACCGCTCAGGAAAAACTGTTTTTT.

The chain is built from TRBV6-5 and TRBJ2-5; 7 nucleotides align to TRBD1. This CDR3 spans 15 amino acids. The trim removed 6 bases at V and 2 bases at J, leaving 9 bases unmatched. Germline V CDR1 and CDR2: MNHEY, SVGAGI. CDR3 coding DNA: TGTGCCAGCAGCCGGACAGGTGGGCGTCAAGAGACCCAGTACTTC. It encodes CASSRTGGRQETQYF.

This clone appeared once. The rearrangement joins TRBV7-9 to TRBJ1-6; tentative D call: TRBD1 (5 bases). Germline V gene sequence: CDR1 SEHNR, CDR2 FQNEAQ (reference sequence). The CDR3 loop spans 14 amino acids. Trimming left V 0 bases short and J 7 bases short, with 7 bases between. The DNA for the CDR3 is TGTGCCAGCAGCTTAGCACAGGAGAATTCACCCCTCCACTTT. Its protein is CASSLAQENSPLHF.

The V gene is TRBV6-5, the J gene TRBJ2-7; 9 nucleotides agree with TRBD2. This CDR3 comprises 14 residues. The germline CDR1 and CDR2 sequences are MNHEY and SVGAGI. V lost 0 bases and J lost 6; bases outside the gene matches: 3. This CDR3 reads CASSYSGGRVEQYF. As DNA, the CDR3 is TGTGCCAGCAGTTACTCTGGCGGGAGGGTCGAGCAGTACTTC.

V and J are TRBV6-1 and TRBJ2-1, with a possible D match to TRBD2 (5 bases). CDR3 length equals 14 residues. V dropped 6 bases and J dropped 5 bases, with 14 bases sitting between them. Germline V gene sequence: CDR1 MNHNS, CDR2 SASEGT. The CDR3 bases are TGTGCCAGCAGGGACGAGGGAACCCACAATGAGCAGTTCTTC. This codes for CASRDEGTHNEQFF.

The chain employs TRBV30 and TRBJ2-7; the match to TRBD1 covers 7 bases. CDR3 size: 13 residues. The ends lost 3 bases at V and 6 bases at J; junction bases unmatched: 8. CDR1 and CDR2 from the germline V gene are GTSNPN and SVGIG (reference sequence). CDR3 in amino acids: CAWRATGLAEQYF. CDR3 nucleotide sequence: TGTGCCTGGAGGGCGACAGGGCTCGCCGAGCAGTACTTC.